This T cell receptor (beta chain) is from a study of control samples from healthy donors and cancer patients. From germline, CDR1 is ENHRY and CDR2 SYGVKD. This CDR3 spans 12 amino acids. V lost 10 bases and J lost 6, with 13 bases in between. Repertoires were generated with immunoSEQ multiplex PCR, while TCRdb's copy carries only in-frame clones and drops some. Among around 41,000 clones listed, roughly 94% were seen once. The TCR originated in a man in his sixties in good health. The genes are TRBV10-3 and TRBJ2-1; D possibly matches TRBD1 or TRBD2 (5 bases each). What was sequenced was blood. This chain's CDR3 is CASGGGGNEQFF. In nucleotides, the CDR3 is TGTGCCAGTGGGGGTGGGGGCAATGAGCAGTTCTTC.